These 30 T cell receptor beta chains share one sample of origin, sequenced in a study of molecular identifiers for immune sequencing clone quantification. Each CDR3 protein gets one entry after TCRdb re-called the PCR reads with MiXCR. The data contain approximately 590,000 distinct CDR3 sequences, approximately 24% of them seen just once; the ten biggest clones take up 0.7% to 0.95%. Specimen: naive CD8+ T cells from blood, with Jurkat cell RNA spiked in. Sample subset: FACS-sorted CD8+CD4-CCR7+CD45RA+ naive T cells. The receptor source for this set is a human donor in good health. Some libraries in this study had Jurkat cell RNA spiked in.

This clonotype was detected only a few times. V usage is TRBV18 and J usage is TRBJ2-3; D is undetermined. The CDR3 spans 13 residues. V was cut by 3 bases and J by 5 bases, with 9 bases left in between. Germline lookup yields CDR1 KGHSH and CDR2 LQKENI. CDR3: CASSPVLVDTQYF. The CDR3 DNA reads as TGTGCCAGCTCACCTGTTTTGGTAGATACGCAGTATTTT. The full variable domain, completed using reference TRBV18 and TRBJ2-3, is NAGVMQNPRHLVRRRGQEARLRCSPMKGHSHVYWYRQLPEEGLKFMVYLQKENIIDESGMPKERFSAEFPKEGPSILRIQQVVRGDSAAYFCASSPVLVDTQYFGPGTRLTVL.

The gene calls are TRBV4-1 and TRBJ1-1; D uncertain. Trimming stripped 4 bases from V and 1 base from J, with 10 bases between. CDR3 size: 14 residues. The germline CDR1 and CDR2 sequences are MGHRA and YSYEKL. The CDR3 sequence: CASSPVEGNTEAFF. CDR3 coding DNA: TGCGCCAGCAGCCCCGTGGAAGGGAACACTGAAGCTTTCTTT.

Remarks on this clonotype: Here the CDR3 omits its conserved ending phenylalanine or tryptophan, so a read error is the likely source. In DNA form, the CDR3 reads TGCGCCAGCAGCTTTTCACTTCACTCAGGGGTTAGCACTGAAGCTTTCTAT. This gives the protein CASSFSLHSGVSTEAFY. The V call is TRBV7-2, the J call TRBJ1-1; D may be TRBD1 (6 bases). The CDR3 runs to 17 residues. Germline-derived CDR1 and CDR2 are SGHTA and FQGNSA.

The rearrangement uses TRBV19 and TRBJ2-7; TRBD2 aligns across 10 bases. CDR3 size: 16 residues. J was trimmed by 2 bases and V by 5 bases; bases with no gene match: 9. The V gene's germline CDR1 is LNHDA and CDR2 SQIVND (reference sequence). CDR3 loop: CASSPKTSGPTYEQYF. CDR3 bases: TGTGCCAGTAGTCCAAAGACTAGCGGGCCGACCTACGAGCAGTACTTC.

This clonotype was seen repeatedly, ten times or more. V and J are TRBV6-2 or TRBV6-3 and TRBJ1-1; D might be TRBD1 (5 bases). This CDR3 spans 13 amino acids. CDR1 and CDR2 (germline): MNHEY, SVGEGT. V lost 2 bases and J 7 bases, leaving 11 bases between the germline ends. The CDR3 DNA reads as TGTGCCAGCAGTTACGGGGGGACCTATGAAGCTTTCTTT. It codes for CASSYGGTYEAFF.

The chain uses TRBV13 and TRBJ2-7, with D possibly being TRBD1 or TRBD2 (5 bases each). V was cut by 5 bases and J by 3 bases, with 17 bases left in between. The V gene's germline CDR1 is PRHDT and CDR2 FYEKMQ (reference sequence). This CDR3 has 15 amino acids. The CDR3 region has the DNA TGTGCCAGCAGCCCTAGTTGGGGGACGGTCTACGAGCAGTACTTC. Protein product: CASSPSWGTVYEQYF. Filled out from reference TRBV13 and TRBJ2-7, the complete variable domain reads AAGVIQSPRHLIKEKRETATLKCYPIPRHDTVYWYQQGPGQDPQFLISFYEKMQSDKGSIPDRFSAQQFSDYHSELNMSSLELGDSALYFCASSPSWGTVYEQYFGPGTRLTVT.

The rearrangement joins TRBV4-3 to TRBJ1-2; tentatively, D is TRBD1 (5 bases). The CDR3 runs to 19 residues. V lost 0 bases and J lost 0, with 20 bases in between. CDR1 LGHNA and CDR2 YSLEER come from the germline V gene. The chain's CDR3 is CASSQDAGLGFTANYGYTF. The CDR3 DNA sequence: TGCGCCAGCAGCCAAGACGCAGGGTTGGGGTTCACCGCTAACTATGGCTACACCTTC.

This clonotype has at least ten counts. This sequence joins TRBV21-1 and TRBJ2-3; the table gives TRBD1 as D, unverified against the DNA. TRBV21-1 is a pseudogene locus. The CDR3 is 16 residues long. CDR3 DNA: TGTGCCAGCAGCAAAGAGGGGGCCCTTATCACAGATACGCAGTATTTT. Its translation: CASSKEGALITDTQYF.

In its sample, this clonotype was seen many times. The rearrangement joins TRBV7-9 to TRBJ1-1, with D unresolved. Germline lookup yields CDR1 SEHNR and CDR2 FQNEAQ (reference sequence). The length of the CDR3 is 14 residues. The V gene lost 1 base and the J gene lost 2 bases, with 8 bases spanning the gap. CDR3 in amino acids: CASSLGAGNTEAFF. DNA for the CDR3: TGTGCCAGCAGCTTAGGAGCAGGAAACACTGAAGCTTTCTTT.

There are many counts of this clonotype. V is TRBV6-1 and J is TRBJ1-1; D not certain. Germline CDR1 is MNHNS and CDR2 is SASEGT. V lost 6 bases and J lost 1, with 9 bases in between. The length of the CDR3 is 13 residues. Here the CDR3 DNA reads TGTGCCAGCAGGGAGACACCGAACACTGAAGCTTTCTTT. Translated, it gives CASRETPNTEAFF.

This rearrangement joins TRBV13 to TRBJ2-2; 8 bases line up with TRBD2. Trimming took 1 base from V and 4 from J; bases not matched to a gene: 8. CDR3 size: 17 residues. Looked up from germline, CDR1 is PRHDT and CDR2 is FYEKMQ (reference sequence). The CDR3 is CASSLEPGRAFTGELFF. The DNA of the CDR3 is TGTGCCAGCAGCTTAGAGCCCGGGAGGGCCTTCACCGGGGAGCTGTTTTTT.

This clonotype appeared a few times. V and J are TRBV11-3 and TRBJ2-2, with D possibly matching TRBD2 (5 bases). Germline V CDR1 and CDR2: SGHNT, YENEEA. V gave up 5 bases and J gave up 1 base, with 8 bases separating them. The CDR3 loop spans 14 amino acids. For the CDR3, the DNA is TGTGCCAGCAGCCAGCGGATGAACACCGGGGAGCTGTTTTTT. It codes for CASSQRMNTGELFF.

Notes on this clonotype: This sequence may be a read error, since a much larger clone differs from it by one base. J is TRBJ2-1 and V is TRBV30; D is perhaps TRBD1 or TRBD2 (5 bases each). Germline-derived CDR1 and CDR2 are GTSNPN and SVGIG (reference sequence). The CDR3 loop spans 12 amino acids. CDR3 amino acids: CAWSVMGDEQSF. For the CDR3, the DNA is TGTGCCTGGAGTGTAATGGGGGATGAGCAGTCCTTC. Based on the CDR3 plus reference TRBV30 and TRBJ2-1, the full variable domain is SQTIHQWPATLVQPVGSPLSLECTVEGTSNPNLYWYRQAAGRGLQLLFYSVGIGQISSEVPQNLSASRPQDRQFILSSKKLLLSDSGFYLCAWSVMGDEQSFGPGTRLTVL.

This clonotype was found a few times. The V gene is TRBV7-2, the J gene TRBJ1-3, with D possibly being TRBD1 (5 bases). V lost 5 bases, J lost 0 bases, and 17 bases lay in between. Germline V CDR1 and CDR2: SGHTA, FQGNSA. The CDR3 has 17 residues. The CDR3 region is CASSKLGGVGSGNTIYF. The CDR3 DNA is TGTGCCAGCAGCAAACTGGGGGGTGTTGGCTCTGGAAACACCATATATTTT.

V is TRBV7-9 and J is TRBJ1-6; D is unresolved. The CDR3 extends over 17 amino acids. CDR1 and CDR2 from the germline V gene are SEHNR and FQNEAQ (reference sequence). Trimming pared 5 bases from V and 9 bases from J, leaving 23 bases between. CDR3 coding DNA: TGTGCCAGCAGCCCACCCCCAAACGAGGGTTTTACTTCACCCCTCCACTTT. Translating it yields CASSPPPNEGFTSPLHF.

This clonotype was found many times. This chain links TRBV29-1 with TRBJ2-7; 11 bases match TRBD2. The CDR3 has 16 amino acids. The J segment lost 0 bases and the V segment lost 1 base, leaving 5 bases of the junction unmatched. Germline V CDR1 and CDR2: SQVTM, ANQGSEA. The CDR3 loop is CSVEAQGLADSYEQYF. The CDR3 DNA is TGCAGCGTTGAAGCGCAGGGACTAGCGGACTCCTACGAGCAGTACTTC.

The gene calls are TRBV7-9 and TRBJ2-7, with 9 nucleotides matching TRBD1. Germline V gene sequence: CDR1 SEHNR, CDR2 FQNEAQ (reference sequence). Trimming at V came to 5 bases and at J to 3 bases, leaving 11 bases not matched to a gene. The CDR3 sequence is 16 residues long. The CDR3 loop is CASSLSGQGRDYEQYF. Written as DNA, the CDR3 is TGTGCCAGCAGCCTCTCGGGACAGGGCCGTGACTACGAGCAGTACTTC.

The sample holds many counts of this clonotype. V is TRBV5-6 and J is TRBJ2-7; 7 bases map to TRBD2. The CDR3 runs 15 residues. V lost 0 bases, J lost 4 bases, and 7 bases stayed unmatched. CDR1 and CDR2 (germline): SGHDT, YYEEEE. The CDR3 here is CASSLGLSGEYEQYF. The CDR3 bases are TGTGCCAGCAGCTTGGGCCTAAGCGGGGAATACGAGCAGTACTTC.

The table lists this clonotype with many counts. The chain uses TRBV6-5 and TRBJ2-1; D gene uncertain. CDR3 size: 14 residues. Germline V gene sequence: CDR1 MNHEY, CDR2 SVGAGI. The V gene lost 6 bases and the J gene lost 4 bases, with 13 bases spanning the gap. The CDR3 reads CASSPPDGYNEQFF. CDR3 bases: TGTGCCAGCAGCCCCCCTGACGGATACAATGAGCAGTTCTTC.

In this sample, this clonotype turned up once. The junction departs from germline at one end; a sequencing error may be responsible. This chain joins TRBV2 and TRBJ2-7; 7 bases agree with TRBD1. Germline V CDR1 and CDR2: SNHLY, FYNNEI. The CDR3 runs to 14 residues. The CDR3 sequence: CAGSEGTAYYEQYF. CDR3 coding DNA: TGTGCCGGCAGTGAGGGGACAGCGTACTACGAGCAGTACTTC.

This clonotype was counted ten times or more. The chain is built from TRBV21-1 and TRBJ1-5. TRBV21-1 is a listed pseudogene. The CDR3 length is 15 residues. CDR3 in amino acids: CASSKVTFLDQPQHF. CDR3 nucleotides: TGTGCCAGCAGCAAAGTTACGTTTTTGGATCAGCCCCAGCATTTT.

This clonotype was counted ten times or more. The rearrangement uses TRBV14 and TRBJ1-2; D call uncertain. V was pared by 0 bases and J by 4 bases, with 12 bases between. The CDR3 is 15 amino acids. Germline V CDR1 and CDR2: SGHDN, FVKESK. The chain's CDR3 is CASSQEGQSFYGYTF. CDR3 in DNA: TGTGCCAGCAGCCAAGAGGGTCAATCCTTCTATGGCTACACCTTC.

The chain links TRBV28 to TRBJ2-3; 7 positions agree with TRBD1. This CDR3 comprises 16 residues. V was clipped by 6 bases and J by 4 bases; unmatched bases: 13. CDR1 is MDHEN and CDR2 is SYDVKM in the germline V gene. CDR3 nucleotides: TGTGCCAGCAGCCACTACATAGGGGGCATGGCAGATACGCAGTATTTT. Its translation: CASSHYIGGMADTQYF.

This clonotype was counted at least ten times. J is TRBJ2-3 and V is TRBV5-6; 10 positions agree with TRBD2. The CDR3 contains 16 residues. Germline V gene lookup returns CDR1 SGHDT and CDR2 YYEEEE. V shed 0 bases and J 3 bases; nucleotides not matched to a gene: 4. In DNA form, the CDR3 reads TGTGCCAGCAGCTTGGCCGCTAGCGGGGGTACAGATACGCAGTATTTT. It codes for CASSLAASGGTDTQYF.

This clonotype was seen a handful of times. The chain carries TRBV27 and TRBJ2-7; D is uncertain. The CDR3 contains 13 residues. Trimming cost V 2 bases and J 5 bases, with 10 bases left between them. CDR1 and CDR2 from the germline V gene are MNHEY and SMNVEV (reference sequence). For the CDR3, the DNA is TGTGCCAGCAGTTTAAATGGTCTCGACGAGCAGTACTTC. Translated, it gives CASSLNGLDEQYF.

About this clonotype itself: A much more abundant neighbour one base away suggests this may be a read error. The rearrangement joins TRBV9 to TRBJ1-1; D is unresolved. Germline V gives CDR1 SGDLS, CDR2 YYNGEE. The CDR3 is 15 amino acids. The CDR3 sequence: CASSRTASGDTGAFF. CDR3 nucleotides: TGTGCCAGCAGCAGAACAGCGTCTGGAGACACTGGAGCTTTCTTT.

There are many counts of this clonotype. J is TRBJ2-3 and V is TRBV6-2 or TRBV6-3; D tentatively reads TRBD1 or TRBD2 (5 bases each). The CDR3 has 14 residues. Germline CDR1 is MNHEY and CDR2 is SVGEGT. V lost 6 bases, J lost 1 base, and 11 bases lay in between. The CDR3 coding sequence is TGTGCCAGCAGCCCCCGGGACGGCACAGATACGCAGTATTTT. Amino acid sequence: CASSPRDGTDTQYF.

This sequence joins TRBV16 and TRBJ1-6, with no clear D. Looked up from germline, CDR1 is KGHSY and CDR2 is FQNENV. The CDR3 runs to 17 residues. Deletions cut 2 bases from V and 0 bases from J, with 11 bases between. The CDR3: CASSQRASLSYNSPLHF. The CDR3 DNA is TGTGCCAGCAGCCAAAGGGCATCTCTCTCCTATAATTCACCCCTCCACTTT.

Only a few counts were recorded for this clonotype. The gene calls are TRBV5-6 and TRBJ2-3; D remains unclear. This CDR3 spans 16 amino acids. Germline lookup yields CDR1 SGHDT and CDR2 YYEEEE. Trimming took off 0 bases at V and 2 bases at J, with 13 bases between the two ends. CDR3 DNA sequence: TGTGCCAGCAGCTTGGCTGGCGGCAGCAACACAGATACGCAGTATTTT. Translation gives CASSLAGGSNTDTQYF.

In the case of this clonotype: A much larger clonotype is one base distant, so this may be a read error. V gene TRBV12-3 or TRBV12-4 combines with J gene TRBJ2-7; maybe TRBD2 (6 bases). Trimming shortened V by 8 bases and J by 4 bases, and 18 bases separated the two germline ends. The CDR3 is 14 amino acids. CDR3 in amino acids: CASGYGRGLYEQYF. The CDR3 bases are TGTGCCAGCGGTTACGGTCGGGGGTTGTACGAGCAGTACTTC.